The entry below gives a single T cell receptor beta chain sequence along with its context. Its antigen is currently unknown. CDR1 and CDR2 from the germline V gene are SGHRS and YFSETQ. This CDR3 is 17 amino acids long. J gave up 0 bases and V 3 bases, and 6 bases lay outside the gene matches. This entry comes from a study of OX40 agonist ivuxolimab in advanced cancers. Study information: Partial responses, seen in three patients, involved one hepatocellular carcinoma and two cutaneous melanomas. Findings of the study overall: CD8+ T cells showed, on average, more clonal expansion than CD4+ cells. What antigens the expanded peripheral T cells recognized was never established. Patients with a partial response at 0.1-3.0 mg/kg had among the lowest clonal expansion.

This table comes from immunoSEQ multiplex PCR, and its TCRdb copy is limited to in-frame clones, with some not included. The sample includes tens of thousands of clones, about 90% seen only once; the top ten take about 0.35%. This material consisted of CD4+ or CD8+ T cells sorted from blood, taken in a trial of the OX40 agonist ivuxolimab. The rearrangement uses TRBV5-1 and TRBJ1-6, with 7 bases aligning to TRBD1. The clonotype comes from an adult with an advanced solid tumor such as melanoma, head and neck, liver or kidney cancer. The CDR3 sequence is CASSSGQDSSYNSPLHF. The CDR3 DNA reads TGCGCCAGCAGCTCTGGACAGGATAGCTCCTATAATTCACCCCTCCACTTT.